Below, one T cell receptor beta chain is given with its context. Seattle cases were enrolled at active infection and followed longitudinally. This record belongs to a study of blood T cell repertoires in COVID-19. Study summary: Samples representing acute and convalescent COVID-19 were sourced from the United States, Italy and Spain. The cDNA or gDNA used as material had been derived from T cells, B-cell-depleted T cells, or PBMCs.

Germline V CDR1 and CDR2: MNHEY, SMNVEV (reference sequence). The CDR3 consists of 13 residues. The V end lost 8 bases, the J end lost 4 bases, and 12 bases lay between the germline ends. This table comes from immunoSEQ multiplex PCR, and its TCRdb copy is limited to in-frame clones, with some not included. The sample contains over 200,000 clones, 80% to 95% of which appear only once. The sample comprised peripheral blood. This TCR derives from a person aged 18 to 29 with COVID-19, enrolled during active disease. The V call is TRBV27, the J call TRBJ1-3; the D is unclear. CDR3 in amino acids: CASSRVYGNTIYF. The CDR3 DNA reads TGTGCCAGCTCTCGGGTATACGGAAACACCATATATTTT.